This TCR beta chain came from a study of T cells in tumors after PD-1 blockade. Across the study: During anti-PD-1 treatment, some patients continued daily vismodegib 150 mg.

As to this clone: Its antigen is currently unknown.

The repertoire was sequenced with immunoSEQ multiplex PCR; TCRdb's copy has only in-frame clones and lacks some. The sample carries nearly 25,000 clones, 80% to 85% recorded once. Study conclusions and caveats: Some novel exhausted tumor clones appeared in pre-treatment blood, suggesting peripheral recruitment.

Trimming cost V 5 bases and J 0 bases, with 14 bases left between them. The CDR3 totals 15 residues. Germline V gene lookup returns CDR1 SGHNT and CDR2 YENEEA. Sequencing used PBMCs, obtained after anti-PD-1 treatment. J is TRBJ2-7 and V is TRBV11-3; possibly TRBD1 for D (6 bases). The TCR sequence derives from a human donor with basal cell carcinoma. The CDR3 DNA follows: TGTGCCAGCAGCCGAGGGGACAAGAGCTCCTACGAGCAGTACTTC. Encoded protein: CASSRGDKSSYEQYF.